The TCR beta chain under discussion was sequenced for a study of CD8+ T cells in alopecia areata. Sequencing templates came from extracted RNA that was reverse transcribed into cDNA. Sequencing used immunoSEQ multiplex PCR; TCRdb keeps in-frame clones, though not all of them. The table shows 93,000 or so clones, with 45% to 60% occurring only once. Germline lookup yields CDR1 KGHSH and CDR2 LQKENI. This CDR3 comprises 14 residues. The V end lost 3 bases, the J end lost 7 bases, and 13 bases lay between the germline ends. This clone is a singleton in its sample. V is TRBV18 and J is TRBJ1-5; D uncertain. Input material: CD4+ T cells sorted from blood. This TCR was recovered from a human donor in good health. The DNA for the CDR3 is TGTGCCAGCTCACCCCAGAGGGAAGGGCAGCCCCAGCATTTT. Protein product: CASSPQREGQPQHF.